These T cell receptor beta chains were read from a single sample in a study of T cells after yellow fever vaccination. TCRdb re-derived calls from the 5' RACE reads in MiXCR, one entry per CDR3 protein. The table lists some 390,000 distinct CDR3 sequences, about 17% of them singletons. The material was PBMCs, obtained before the yellow fever booster vaccination. Receptors originate from a man younger than 35 who received the YFV17D yellow fever vaccine. Each CDR3 is given with its conserved first and last residue. A D gene is named only where the DNA matches it firmly. The size entry is marked missing in some rows and otherwise reads once, few, many or a size class.

-,TRBJ2-1,TRBV29-1,TRBD2,TGCAGCGTTGATGGGCTAGCGGGGGGGCACAACTACAATGAGCAGTTCTTC,CSVDGLAGGHNYNEQFF
few,TRBJ1-1,TRBV2,-,TGTGCCAGCAGCCTCGGACCCCGCCCGCCGACTGCTTTCTTT,CASSLGPRPPTAFF
-,TRBJ2-5,TRBV6-2/TRBV6-3,-,TGTGCCAGCAGTTACCGGCGGGGTGAGACCCAGTACTTC,CASSYRRGETQYF
-,TRBJ1-5,TRBV27,TRBD1,TGTGCCAGCAGCCCCGGACAGGGCAGTCGCAATCAGCCCCAGCATTTT,CASSPGQGSRNQPQHF
-,TRBJ2-3,TRBV10-3,-,TGTGCCATCAGTGAGTCCCAGGGCACAGATACGCAGTATTTT,CAISESQGTDTQYF
-,TRBJ1-2,TRBV5-1,-,TGCGCCAGCAGCTTGGACGCATCCCGGGGGAGAGGCTACACCTTC,CASSLDASRGRGYTF
-,TRBJ2-1,TRBV9,-,TGTGCCAGCAGCTCCCGGGATCTGGACTATGAGCAGTTCTTC,CASSSRDLDYEQFF
-,TRBJ2-3,TRBV5-1,-,TGCGCCAGCAACAGGGTGTCCTCGGCAGATACGCAGTATTTT,CASNRVSSADTQYF
many,TRBJ1-1,TRBV20-1,-,TGCAGTGCCCCTAACCAGGCCACTGAAGCTTTCTTT,CSAPNQATEAFF
-,TRBJ1-4,TRBV4-3,TRBD1,TGCGCCAGCAGTCCGGACAGGAACCAACTGTTTTTT,CASSPDRNQLFF
-,TRBJ1-2,TRBV5-1,-,TGCGCCAGCAGCTTGGGCACCGAGAGCTATGGCTACACCTTC,CASSLGTESYGYTF
-,TRBJ2-3,TRBV19,-,TGTGCCAGTAGTATAGTGGCGGGGGCGAGAACAGATACGCAGTATTTT,CASSIVAGARTDTQYF
few,TRBJ2-5,TRBV5-1,-,TGCGCCAGCAGTTTCTCCCGACAGCCTGAAGAGACCCAGTACTTC,CASSFSRQPEETQYF
few,TRBJ2-3,TRBV6-5,-,TGTGCCAGCAGTTACTCGGCACAGGGTTTGTTGGATACGCAGTATTTT,CASSYSAQGLLDTQYF
few,TRBJ2-1,TRBV12-3/TRBV12-4,TRBD2,TGTGCCAGCAGTGAGACTAGCGGGGACGTCCATGAGCAGTTCTTC,CASSETSGDVHEQFF
few,TRBJ2-3,TRBV11-2,-,TGTGCCAGCAGCTTAGCCCTGGGCAACACAGATACGCAGTATTTT,CASSLALGNTDTQYF
once,TRBJ1-2,TRBV6-1,-,TGTGCCGTTGCCAACGGGACTCCCGGGGGCTACACCTTC,CAVANGTPGGYTF
-,TRBJ1-1,TRBV11-1,-,TGTGCCAGCAGCTTAAATCGGGACGGAGCTTTCTTT,CASSLNRDGAFF
-,TRBJ2-1,TRBV6-1,TRBD2,TGTGCCAGCAGCTTAGCGGGGGGTCGATCGAATGAGCAGTTCTTC,CASSLAGGRSNEQFF
few,TRBJ2-7,TRBV10-3,TRBD1,TGTGCCATCAGGGGACAGGGGACAGGGGGTAACTACGAGCAGTACTTC,CAIRGQGTGGNYEQYF
-,TRBJ2-5,TRBV4-1,TRBD2,TGCGCCAGCAGCCAATTGGGGGGGGAGACCCAGTACTTC,CASSQLGGETQYF
-,TRBJ2-3,TRBV5-1,-,TGCGCCAGCAGCTCAACAGGGAGCACAGATACGCAGTATTTT,CASSSTGSTDTQYF
many,TRBJ2-1,TRBV3-1,-,TGTGCCAGCAGCCTCACGGGCTCTAATGAGCAGTTCTTC,CASSLTGSNEQFF
-,TRBJ2-5,TRBV12-3/TRBV12-4,-,TGTGCCAGCAGTTTGAGGACGAAGGCCCAGTACTTC,CASSLRTKAQYF
-,TRBJ2-2,TRBV7-9,-,TGTGCCAGCAGCACCCCTCTGGGAGTCAACACCGGGGAGCTGTTTTTT,CASSTPLGVNTGELFF
few,TRBJ1-6,TRBV18,-,TGTGCCAGCTCACTGAGGGGGATCGACCCTTTTTCACCCCTCCACTTT,CASSLRGIDPFSPLHF
-,TRBJ2-7,TRBV6-5,-,TGTGCCAGCAGGGAAACAGGGTCCGACGAGCAGTACTTC,CASRETGSDEQYF
-,TRBJ1-5,TRBV9,-,TGTGCCAGCAGCGTAGAAGGGGTCGGTCAGCCCCAGCATTTT,CASSVEGVGQPQHF
few,TRBJ1-5,TRBV10-3,-,TGTGCCATCAGAGCCGGGACCGATGGGCAGCCCCAGCATTTT,CAIRAGTDGQPQHF
-,TRBJ2-3,TRBV6-2/TRBV6-3,-,TGTGCCAGCAGTTACGCAGGGAGCACAGATACGCAGTATTTT,CASSYAGSTDTQYF
-,TRBJ2-5,TRBV6-1,-,TGTGCCAGCAGTGAATGGGGCCCCGGCGGAGAGACCCAGTACTTC,CASSEWGPGGETQYF
few,TRBJ1-2,TRBV24-1,TRBD1,TGTGCCACCAGTGATCGAGGGACAGGGAAAGGCTACACCTTC,CATSDRGTGKGYTF
few,TRBJ2-1,TRBV9,TRBD1,TGTGCCAGCACCTTCGGACAGGGGGGTTCCTACAATGAGCAGTTCTTC,CASTFGQGGSYNEQFF
few,TRBJ2-7,TRBV18,TRBD1,TGTGCCAGCTCACCACCGTCGGGACAGGAACCCTACGAGCAGTACTTC,CASSPPSGQEPYEQYF
-,TRBJ1-5,TRBV18,-,TGTGCCAGCTCACCAAGGCAGGGAGACCAGCCCCAGCATTTT,CASSPRQGDQPQHF
-,TRBJ2-3,TRBV24-1,-,TGTGCCACCAGTGATTGGGGAGATACGCAGTATTTT,CATSDWGDTQYF
-,TRBJ2-4,TRBV9,TRBD1,TGTGCCAGCAGCGTTGGACAGGGCACAATAAACATTCAGTACTTC,CASSVGQGTINIQYF
-,TRBJ2-1,TRBV27,TRBD2,TGTGCCAGCAGTACCCCGTCAGCGGGGGTTTATAATGAGCAGTTCTTC,CASSTPSAGVYNEQFF
-,TRBJ1-3,TRBV20-1,-,TGCAGTGCTAGAGAGGGAAACACCATATATTTT,CSAREGNTIYF
few,TRBJ1-2,TRBV4-3,TRBD1,TGCGCCAGCAGCCAAGATGGAGGGACAGGGGAGGATTGTGGCTACACCTTC,CASSQDGGTGEDCGYTF
few,TRBJ2-4,TRBV6-2/TRBV6-3,TRBD2,TGTGCCAGCAGTTACCCCCCGGGGGGGAGGATTCAGTACTTC,CASSYPPGGRIQYF
-,TRBJ2-1,TRBV5-4,-,TGTGCCAGCAGCTTGTTTTCCTCTCCGGGGATCCACAATGAGCAGTTCTTC,CASSLFSSPGIHNEQFF
-,TRBJ2-3,TRBV27,-,TGTGCCAGCGGCCCACGGAGGACGGTTACAGATACGCAGTATTTT,CASGPRRTVTDTQYF
few,TRBJ2-1,TRBV19,TRBD1,TGTGCCAGTAGTATAGAATGGGGGACAGGGGTCTATGAGCAGTTCTTC,CASSIEWGTGVYEQFF
-,TRBJ2-7,TRBV7-9,-,TGTGCCAGCACCCAGAAAGTTGGTAGCGCCCACGAGCAGTACTTC,CASTQKVGSAHEQYF
-,TRBJ1-4,TRBV5-1,TRBD1,TGCGCCAGCAGCTTGGGGGACAGGGGCAAACTGTTTTTT,CASSLGDRGKLFF
few,TRBJ2-3,TRBV20-1,-,TGCAGTGCCTGGGCGGACTACACAGATACGCAGTATTTT,CSAWADYTDTQYF
-,TRBJ2-2,TRBV9,-,TGTGCCAGCAGCGTACAGGTCACCGGGGAGCTGTTTTTT,CASSVQVTGELFF
many,TRBJ2-2,TRBV9,-,TGTGCCAGCAGCGTTAACACCGGGGAGCTGTTTTTT,CASSVNTGELFF
few,TRBJ2-4,TRBV29-1,TRBD1,TGCAGCGTGGGGGGACAGGCACCGAACATTCAGTACTTC,CSVGGQAPNIQYF